These T cell receptor beta chains were read from a single sample in a study of blood T cell repertoires in COVID-19. Clones were read by immunoSEQ multiplex PCR, and TCRdb kept only the in-frame ones, dropping some. The sample lists tens of thousands of clones; approximately 91% were seen once. Source material: peripheral blood. The origin of the receptors is a man in his 60s with acute or convalescent COVID-19. CDR3s include the opening cysteine and the closing phenylalanine or tryptophan. A D gene is named only where the DNA matches it firmly. Clone size is not always given. Where it is, it says once, few, many or a class for expanded clones.

cdr3_nt cdr3_aa j_call d_call v_call clone_size
TGTGCCAGTAGTAGCAGGGCCCTACAAGAGACCCAGTACTTC CASSSRALQETQYF TRBJ2-5 - TRBV19 -
TGTGCAATAACGGGTCTTAACTATGGCTACACCTTC CAITGLNYGYTF TRBJ1-2 - TRBV28 -
TGTGCCAGCAGTCGGAAGGGAACGGGAGGAACTGAAGCTTTCTTT CASSRKGTGGTEAFF TRBJ1-1 - TRBV27 -
TGTGCCAGCAGTCCCCCGGACAGGGGCGCTGAAGCTTTCTTT CASSPPDRGAEAFF TRBJ1-1 TRBD1 TRBV28 -
TGTGCCAGCACGGGACAGAATGAAAAACTGTTTTTT CASTGQNEKLFF TRBJ1-4 TRBD1 TRBV28 -
TGTGCCAGCAGCCAAGGGTGGAGGCCGCGTGAAGCTTTCTTT CASSQGWRPREAFF TRBJ1-1 - TRBV14 -
TGTGCCAGCAGGGCCAGGGGGTTAGGTTCACCCCTCCACTTT CASRARGLGSPLHF TRBJ1-6 TRBD1 TRBV25-1 -
TGTGCCAGCAGCCTTAGTACAGCCTACGAGCAGTACTTC CASSLSTAYEQYF TRBJ2-7 - TRBV11-3 -
TGTGCCACCAGTGACCGAGACAGTCCTTCATACAATGAGCAGTTCTTC CATSDRDSPSYNEQFF TRBJ2-1 - TRBV24-1 -
TGTGCCAGCAGCTTAGCGTTTACCGGGGGCTCCTACAATGAGCAGTTCTTC CASSLAFTGGSYNEQFF TRBJ2-1 - TRBV7-2 -
TGTGCCAGCAGCACGGGACAGGCTAACTATGGCTACACCTTC CASSTGQANYGYTF TRBJ1-2 TRBD1 TRBV11-3 -
TGCAGCGTTGGGAACAGGGACCCCCTATTGACTAGCGGGAGATCGTACAATGAGCAGTTCTTC CSVGNRDPLLTSGRSYNEQFF TRBJ2-1 TRBD2 TRBV29-1 -
TGTGCCAGCAGTGAAATGGGACTAGCGGGAATTACAGATACGCAGTATTTT CASSEMGLAGITDTQYF TRBJ2-3 TRBD2 TRBV25-1 -
TGCAGCGTTGAAGGAGAGATAGGGGGCAAATCCTACGAGCAGTACTTC CSVEGEIGGKSYEQYF TRBJ2-7 TRBD1 TRBV29-1 once
TGTGCCAGTAGTGTCGGGGTCCAGCCCCAGCATTTT CASSVGVQPQHF TRBJ1-5 - TRBV19 -
TGTGCCAGCAGTTCCGATGGTTACCCTACGGGTAATTCACCCCTCCACTTT CASSSDGYPTGNSPLHF TRBJ1-6 - TRBV5-4 once
TGTGCCAGCAGCCAACTAGGGACAGACTCTGGAAACACCATATATTTT CASSQLGTDSGNTIYF TRBJ1-3 TRBD1 TRBV25-1 few
TGCGCCAGCAGCTTGGAGGCAGGGCGGGGAAACACCATATATTTT CASSLEAGRGNTIYF TRBJ1-3 - TRBV5-1 -
TGTGCCAGCACCCGGCCTTTACTGGGACTAGCGGGAGGAAATGAGCAGTTCTTC CASTRPLLGLAGGNEQFF TRBJ2-1 TRBD2 TRBV28 -
TGTGCCAGCAGTTACCCGGGAGGCAATCAGCCCCAGCATTTT CASSYPGGNQPQHF TRBJ1-5 - TRBV6-6 -
TGTGCCAGCAGCTTTTTCCTCGGGACAGGGTCCTACGAGCAGTACTTC CASSFFLGTGSYEQYF TRBJ2-7 TRBD1 TRBV7-9 -
TGTGCCAGCAGCCGACTAGCGTTTACCTACAATGAGCAGTTCTTC CASSRLAFTYNEQFF TRBJ2-1 TRBD2 TRBV6-5 -
TGTGCCAGCAGTTTAAACTCGGGAGGGCCACTCAATGAGCAGTTCTTC CASSLNSGGPLNEQFF TRBJ2-1 TRBD2 TRBV28 -
TGTGCCAGCTCACCACCAGGCAGGATGGGTGGCTACACCTTC CASSPPGRMGGYTF TRBJ1-2 - TRBV18 -
TGCAGCGTAACCAGGGGGCCAAACTATGGCTACACCTTC CSVTRGPNYGYTF TRBJ1-2 TRBD1 TRBV29-1 -
TGTGCCAGCCAGGGGAAAGGCGGCACTGAAGCTTTCTTT CASQGKGGTEAFF TRBJ1-1 - TRBV25-1 -
TGTGCCACCAGTGACCCATCACAGGGTGCCGATCAGCCCCAGCATTTT CATSDPSQGADQPQHF TRBJ1-5 - TRBV24-1 -
TGCGCCAGCAGCCAAGGAGGTTGGGAGACCCAGTACTTC CASSQGGWETQYF TRBJ2-5 - TRBV4-3 -
TGTGCCAGCAGCGATGGGACAGTGAACACTGAAGCTTTCTTT CASSDGTVNTEAFF TRBJ1-1 TRBD1 TRBV11-3 -
TGTGCCAGTAGTCTGGGACAGGGGGCACCTGATCAGCCCCAGCATTTT CASSLGQGAPDQPQHF TRBJ1-5 TRBD1 TRBV19 -
TGTGCCTGGAGGGGGGGTGCCTATGGCTACACCTTC CAWRGGAYGYTF TRBJ1-2 - TRBV30 -
TGTGCCAGCAGTTTGGCCGACAGGGGGCCCGGTGAGCAGTTCTTC CASSLADRGPGEQFF TRBJ2-1 TRBD1 TRBV28 once
TGTGCCAGCAGTGACTCGACTAGCAGCTACCAAGAGACCCAGTACTTC CASSDSTSSYQETQYF TRBJ2-5 TRBD2 TRBV6-4 once
TGTGCCAGCAGTCCGACAGGGACAGTAAACTATGGCTACACCTTC CASSPTGTVNYGYTF TRBJ1-2 TRBD1 TRBV25-1 -
TGTGCCAGTAGTCCCTTGGGCGGGAGAGCAGATACGCAGTATTTT CASSPLGGRADTQYF TRBJ2-3 TRBD2 TRBV19 -
TGTGCCAGCAGTCTCGCCGGGACAGGGGCTCATCGGGGCTACACCTTC CASSLAGTGAHRGYTF TRBJ1-2 TRBD1 TRBV27 -
TGTGCCAGCAGTTCGAGCGGTCAGCCCCAGCATTTT CASSSSGQPQHF TRBJ1-5 - TRBV27 -
TGTGCCAGCAGCCACGGGACAGACTACGAGCAGTACTTC CASSHGTDYEQYF TRBJ2-7 TRBD1 TRBV3-1/TRBV3-2 -
TGTGCCAGCAGTTTAATCCCGACAGCGACACTTGAAAAACTGTTTTTT CASSLIPTATLEKLFF TRBJ1-4 - TRBV27 -
TGTGCCGCGCGGGGGCGGGAGTCCACCTACGAGCAGTACTTC CAARGRESTYEQYF TRBJ2-7 - TRBV10-3 -
TGTGCCAGCAGTTTTTTGGGGGACAGACTTAATTCACCCCTCCACTTT CASSFLGDRLNSPLHF TRBJ1-6 TRBD1 TRBV28 -
TGTGCCAGCAGCTTAGCCCCGGGACTGAGAGGAACAGATACGCAGTATTTT CASSLAPGLRGTDTQYF TRBJ2-3 - TRBV13 -
TGTGCTAGTGGGATGTGGGGGCTAGAGACCCAGTACTTC CASGMWGLETQYF TRBJ2-5 - TRBV12-5 -
TGTGCCAGCAGCTTTGGCGGCGCCGACTCATCCTACGAGCAGTACTTC CASSFGGADSSYEQYF TRBJ2-7 - TRBV11-2 -
TGCGCCAGTAGACAACCGGGATCTAACTACGAGCAGTACTTC CASRQPGSNYEQYF TRBJ2-7 - TRBV5-1 -
TGTGCCAGCAGGATGACAGGTAGCAATCAGCCCCAGCATTTT CASRMTGSNQPQHF TRBJ1-5 - TRBV27 -